This T cell receptor (delta chain) was recorded in a study of γδ T cells in repeated Plasmodium falciparum infection (dated by TCRdb to about 2021). Looking at the study overall: Malian children exposed to intense seasonal malaria transmission were enrolled in the natural-infection arm and compared with Australian children matched for age and gender. About five malaria-naive U.S. adults underwent four controlled human malaria infections by bites from P. falciparum NF54-infected Anopheles stephensi mosquitoes over about 600 days. Samples from controlled-infection subjects were taken at baseline, right before selected infections, and 21 days after each infection. Malian gammadelta TCR repertoires were analysed cross-sectionally during no-transmission periods and were analysed longitudinally across acute febrile malaria episodes. In the study, the shaping of the human gammadelta T cell repertoire by repeated Plasmodium falciparum infection was examined using natural infection in Mali and controlled human malaria infection. Study-wide conclusions, independent of this receptor: Vdelta2-negative gammadelta TCR repertoires from Malian children appeared more clonally expanded, less diverse and less shared than those of Australian children. Vgamma9/Vdelta2+ TCR repertoires kept a highly stable polyclonal repertoire across time and infection, and many TCRgamma sequences overlapped between individuals. In Vdelta2-negative gammadelta TCR repertoires, which were largely Vdelta1+, repeated controlled infections appeared to drive waves of new clonotype selection. Analysis of inter-individual variability in gammadelta T cell responses was limited by the small size of the controlled-infection cohort. Generalizability was limited because the Malian cohort came from a small rural village made up predominantly of one ethnic group.

Library method: multiplex PCR. TCRdb shows the sequencer as Illumina MiSeq. From each sorted gammadelta T cell sample, both TCR gamma (TRG) and TCR delta (TRD) chains were sequenced. Under the source paper's analysis protocol: The repertoire analyses drew on clonotype tree plots, the accumulated frequency of the top 20 clonotypes, and diversity index (DI) and D75 metrics. TCRdb reanalyzed the public reads with the CATT caller, and identical DNA sequences were merged afterwards. TCRdb, not the original authors, processed these V and J calls. Here the sample has tens of thousands of delta-chain clones; approximately 1.5% occur a single time. The top ten hold 15% of the sample. In the case of this clone: No antigen is known for it. The protein TCRdb lists belongs to a much larger clone and differs from this DNA's translation at residue 4, which points to a read error; the protein shown is made from the DNA.

For bulk TCR repertoire analysis, Vgamma9/Vdelta2+ and Vdelta2-negative gammadelta T cell populations were flow-sorted out of peripheral blood mononuclear cells. V has 5 bases trimmed and J has 1 base trimmed; junction bases matching no gene number 14. The CDR3 measures 21 amino acids from cysteine to phenylalanine. Just CDR3 DNA is preserved here, 63 bases in frame from base 1. CDR1 GEAIGNYY and CDR2 EKD were looked up in the germline V gene. The receptor was derived from a pool of human donors (malaria-infected and uninfected, not separated). Here the chain combines TRDV2 and TRDJ3, with 12 middle bases fitting TRDD3. TCRdb carries no J gene annotation; the J gene was assigned here by matching the DNA with germline. The sequencing input was gamma-delta T cells from blood. At the DNA level, the sequence is TGTGCCTGTGGCTCTACCTTACTGGGGGATACTAGGTCCTGGGACACCCGACAGATGTTTTTC. Translated, it gives CACGSTLLGDTRSWDTRQMFF.